This TCR beta chain stems from a study of CD8 T cells in Susac syndrome. The CDR3 spans 14 residues. CDR1 is LNHDA and CDR2 is SQIVND in the germline V gene (reference sequence). Trimming removed 6 bases at V and 1 base at J, with 12 bases between. From blood CD8+ and CD4+ T cells, TCR beta sequences were generated. Relapsing-remitting disease, either stable or active, was present in the multiple sclerosis controls, who were treatment-naive patients. Isolation of CD8+ and CD4+ T cells was performed negatively, whereas enrichment of TEMRA cells was done by FACS. RNA amounts of roughly 0.45 to 1 ug underwent reverse transcription with random hexamers. By means of immunoSEQ multiplex PCR, TCR beta CDR3 spanning 54 Vbeta and 13 Jbeta underwent amplification. TCRdb analysed the immunoSEQ multiplex PCR reads with MiXCR anew, one entry per CDR3 protein. The sample includes about 120,000 distinct CDR3 sequences, 85% to 95% of them seen just once.

This rearrangement joins TRBV19 to TRBJ1-1; a weak D match, TRBD1 (6 bases). This clonotype was sampled from a human donor with multiple sclerosis. The specimen was CD4+ T cells from PBMCs. The CDR3 loop reads CASRKQGGNTEAFF. The CDR3 DNA sequence: TGTGCCAGTAGAAAACAGGGAGGGAACACTGAAGCTTTCTTT.